Presented here are 22 T cell receptor beta chains from one specimen sequenced in a study of blood T cell repertoires in COVID-19. The data were produced by immunoSEQ multiplex PCR, yet TCRdb's version contains in-frame clones alone and is incomplete. The sample gives some 32,000 clones, 87% of which show up once; over 12% is in the top ten. The sequenced sample was peripheral blood. The receptors originated from a man between 60 and 75 years old with active COVID-19.

The chain is built from TRBV5-4 and TRBJ1-4; 7 nucleotides match TRBD1. Germline V gene sequence: CDR1 SGHNT, CDR2 YYREEE (reference sequence). The CDR3 is 15 residues long. V shed 4 bases, J shed 0 bases, and the junction held 3 bases outside the gene matches. Written as DNA, the CDR3 is TGTGCCAGCAGCAGGGACAGTGCAACTAATGAAAAACTGTTTTTT. It specifies CASSRDSATNEKLFF. The full variable domain, in which reference TRBV5-4 and TRBJ1-4 provide the parts outside the CDR3, is ETGVTQSPTHLIKTRGQQVTLRCSSQSGHNTVSWYQQALGQGPQFIFQYYREEENGRGNFPPRFSGLQFPNYSSELNVNALELDDSALYLCASSRDSATNEKLFFGSGTQLSVL.

The rearrangement links TRBV19 to TRBJ2-7; TRBD2 matches 10 bases. CDR3 size: 15 residues. J was trimmed by 1 base and V by 5 bases; bases with no gene match: 5. Germline CDR1 is LNHDA and CDR2 is SQIVND (reference sequence). CDR3 nucleotides: TGTGCCAGTAGTCAGAGCGGGGGGGATTCCTACGAGCAGTACTTC. Its protein is CASSQSGGDSYEQYF.

This clone was seen once. The gene calls are TRBV19 and TRBJ2-7, with 10 bases that match TRBD1. With 7 bases clipped from V and 6 bases from J, the junction kept 9 bases outside the gene matches. Germline CDR1 and CDR2: LNHDA and SQIVND (reference sequence). This CDR3 has 14 residues. The CDR3 bases are TGTGCCAGTACTCGACAGGGGGCTTTTGGCGAGCAGTACTTC. Translating it yields CASTRQGAFGEQYF.

This chain uses TRBV9 with TRBJ2-3; unclear D gene. Germline assignment: CDR1 SGDLS and CDR2 YYNGEE. The CDR3 spans 12 residues. With 0 bases removed from V and 6 bases from J, the gap between germline ends came to 5 bases. For the CDR3, the DNA is TGTGCCAGCAGCGTAGTTTCGGATACGCAGTATTTT. Its translation: CASSVVSDTQYF.

The chain is built from TRBV2 and TRBJ1-5; TRBD1 matches at 7 bases. Unmatched junction bases numbered 12, after V lost 6 bases and J lost 4 bases. This CDR3 contains 16 residues. Germline CDR1 SNHLY, CDR2 FYNNEI. The CDR3 region is CASSLRRGTVNQPQHF. The CDR3 DNA reads as TGTGCCAGCAGCCTCAGACGGGGGACAGTAAATCAGCCCCAGCATTTT.

The chain uses TRBV7-4 and TRBJ1-1, with D perhaps TRBD1 (6 bases). CDR1 and CDR2 from the germline V gene are SGHVT and SQSDAQ. CDR3 length equals 15 residues. V lost 5 bases to trimming and J lost 3 bases, with 16 bases between them. CDR3 loop: CASSVNRVCDTEAFF. The CDR3 region has the DNA TGTGCCAGCAGCGTAAACAGGGTTTGCGACACTGAAGCTTTCTTT.

V is TRBV6-6 and J is TRBJ1-4, with 9 bases lining up with TRBD1. Unmatched junction bases numbered 4, after V lost 2 bases and J lost 6 bases. Per germline, CDR1 MNHNY and CDR2 SVGAGI (reference sequence). This CDR3 has 15 amino acids. The CDR3 DNA sequence: TGTGCCAGCAGTTACCGGACAGGGGAGGATGAAAAACTGTTTTTT. This gives the protein CASSYRTGEDEKLFF.

V gene TRBV19 combines with J gene TRBJ2-3; 10 positions match TRBD1. The germline CDR1 and CDR2 sequences are LNHDA and SQIVND (reference sequence). The CDR3 totals 18 residues. The V and J ends lost 5 bases and 3 bases, in that order; junction bases with no gene match: 14. DNA of the CDR3: TGTGCCAGTAGTGGCGGACAGGGGGATCATCCTAGAACAGATACGCAGTATTTT. It yields the protein CASSGGQGDHPRTDTQYF.

This clone was counted once. The rearrangement joins TRBV5-1 to TRBJ2-3; 8 nucleotides match TRBD2. The CDR3 has 15 residues. Unmatched junction bases numbered 7, after V lost 3 bases and J lost 4 bases. Looked up from germline, CDR1 is SGHRS and CDR2 is YFSETQ. CDR3 coding DNA: TGCGCCAGCAGCTCAATAGCGGGAAGGGCAGATACGCAGTATTTT. Translated: CASSSIAGRADTQYF.

The V and J genes are TRBV7-3 and TRBJ2-3; no clear D gene. Germline-derived CDR1 and CDR2 are SGHTA and FQGTGA. V shed 2 bases and J shed 0 bases, with 9 bases lying between them. The length of the CDR3 is 15 residues. CDR3 coding DNA: TGTGCCAGCAGCTTATCCCGTTCCAGCACAGATACGCAGTATTTT. It codes for CASSLSRSSTDTQYF. Full variable domain (missing parts from reference TRBV7-3 and TRBJ2-3): GAGVSQTPSNKVTEKGKYVELRCDPISGHTALYWYRQSLGQGPEFLIYFQGTGAADDSGLPNDRFFAVRPEGSVSTLKIQRTERGDSAVYLCASSLSRSSTDTQYFGPGTRLTVL.

This clone was observed a single time. This rearrangement joins TRBV5-1 to TRBJ2-7; tentative D call: TRBD1 (6 bases). V shed 4 bases and J shed 5 bases, with 13 bases lying between them. Germline CDR1 is SGHRS and CDR2 is YFSETQ. The CDR3 length is 13 residues. The CDR3 nucleotides read TGCGCCAGCAGCCCCGGGACATTGAACGAGCAGTACTTC. This sequence encodes CASSPGTLNEQYF.

The rearrangement links TRBV4-2 to TRBJ2-7; 9 nucleotides line up with TRBD1. This CDR3 comprises 13 residues. In germline, CDR1 is LGHNA, CDR2 YNFKEQ. Unmatched junction bases numbered 6, after V lost 5 bases and J lost 7 bases. The DNA of the CDR3 is TGTGCCAGCAGCGGACAGGGGACTCGAGAGCAGTACTTC. This sequence encodes CASSGQGTREQYF.

As for this clone: Other DNA sequences in this sample translate to the same CDR3. The V call is TRBV7-9, the J call TRBJ1-3; 9 bases are a match to TRBD1. V lost 4 bases to trimming and J lost 1 base; unmatched junction nucleotides: 2. The CDR3 is 15 residues long. Per germline, CDR1 SEHNR and CDR2 FQNEAQ (reference sequence). The CDR3 coding sequence is TGTGCCAGCAGCTGGGGACAGGGATCTGGAAACACCATATATTTT. It codes for CASSWGQGSGNTIYF.

This chain joins TRBV4-3 and TRBJ1-4; D uncertain. Germline V lookup: CDR1 LGHNA, CDR2 YSLEER. Between the trimmed V and J ends, which lost 0 bases and 4 bases, there was a span of 9 bases. This CDR3 contains 15 residues. The CDR3 sequence: CASSQDATNNEKLFF. DNA of the CDR3: TGCGCCAGCAGCCAAGATGCAACAAATAATGAAAAACTGTTTTTT.

The gene calls are TRBV3-1 (or the pseudogene TRBV3-2) and TRBJ2-5, with 11 bases identical to TRBD2. The CDR3 is made up of 14 amino acids. V gave up 6 bases and J gave up 4 bases; unmatched junction bases: 4. Germline loops: CDR1 LGHDT, CDR2 YNNKEL (reference sequence). The CDR3 here is CASSSLAGGETQYF. The DNA of the CDR3 is TGTGCCAGCAGTTCGCTAGCGGGAGGAGAGACCCAGTACTTC.

This chain uses TRBV9 with TRBJ2-1; possibly TRBD2 for D (5 bases). V dropped 2 bases and J dropped 0 bases, with 9 bases sitting between them. The CDR3 has 15 amino acids. Germline assignment: CDR1 SGDLS and CDR2 YYNGEE. CDR3 sequence (DNA): TGTGCCAGCAGCGTGGGGAGTAGCTCCTACAATGAGCAGTTCTTC. The encoded protein is CASSVGSSSYNEQFF.

Written as DNA, the CDR3 is TGTGCCAGCAGCTTAAGACACGGACAGCTCCAAGAGACCCAGTACTTC. It translates to CASSLRHGQLQETQYF. The rearrangement links TRBV7-2 to TRBJ2-5, with D possibly being TRBD1 (6 bases). Germline V gene lookup returns CDR1 SGHTA and CDR2 FQGNSA. Trimming pared 2 bases from V and 1 base from J, leaving 14 bases between. The length of the CDR3 is 16 residues.

V and J are TRBV27 and TRBJ2-1, with D possibly matching TRBD2 (5 bases). Trimming removed 6 bases from V and 8 bases from J, with 17 bases in between. This CDR3 comprises 14 residues. Germline V gene data show CDR1 as MNHEY and CDR2 as SMNVEV (reference sequence). The CDR3 sequence is CASRIRELRHEQFF. CDR3 bases: TGTGCCAGCAGAATCCGGGAACTCCGCCATGAGCAGTTCTTC.

The gene calls are TRBV5-1 and TRBJ2-3; no reliable D call. The ends were cut back, 3 bases at V and 0 bases at J, with 14 bases in the middle. The CDR3 contains 16 residues. Germline V gene sequence: CDR1 SGHRS, CDR2 YFSETQ. In DNA form, the CDR3 reads TGCGCCAGCAGCTCTGAGGTGATTTCTAGCACAGATACGCAGTATTTT. Translation gives CASSSEVISSTDTQYF.

The CDR3 coding sequence is TGTGCCAGCAGCCAGACAGGGTTGGGCCGGGATACGCAGTATTTT. This sequence encodes CASSQTGLGRDTQYF. V gene TRBV3-1 (or the pseudogene TRBV3-2) combines with J gene TRBJ2-3; 7 nucleotides line up with TRBD1. The CDR3 runs to 15 residues. The V segment lost 3 bases and the J segment 6 bases; nucleotides outside the gene matches: 9. Germline CDR1 reads LGHDT; CDR2 reads YNNKEL (reference sequence).

This chain joins TRBV2 and TRBJ2-1; TRBD2 agrees at 12 bases. The junction had 5 bases not matched to a gene; V was cut back by 4 bases and J by 10 bases. Germline CDR1 is SNHLY and CDR2 is FYNNEI. CDR3 length: 14 residues. The CDR3 reads CASSGLAGEPEQFF. CDR3 DNA sequence: TGTGCCAGCAGTGGACTAGCGGGAGAACCCGAGCAGTTCTTC.

Details on this clone: Other DNA sequences in this sample translate to the same CDR3. The gene calls are TRBV5-1 and TRBJ1-1; 7 positions match TRBD1. The CDR3 has 14 residues. V lost 3 bases, J lost 1 base, and 3 bases stayed unmatched. Germline V gene lookup returns CDR1 SGHRS and CDR2 YFSETQ. The DNA of the CDR3 is TGCGCCAGCAGCTCGGGACAGCCGAACACTGAAGCTTTCTTT. Amino acids: CASSSGQPNTEAFF.